This T cell receptor beta chain came from a study of T cell repertoires in cytomegalovirus infection. This clonotype was picked up a small number of times. Its antigen is not known. Germline V gives CDR1 MGHRA, CDR2 YSYEKL. The length of the CDR3 is 17 residues. Trimming left V 1 base short and J 4 bases short, with 17 bases between. In TCRdb, the reads were re-called with MiXCR into one record per CDR3 protein. Among some 350,000 distinct CDR3 sequences listed, 25% to 30% were seen once. The sequence was obtained from a human donor in good health (CMV status not recorded). Some clones in this sample may be carry-over from other donors' samples. This specimen was cultured PBMCs, taken from culture after CMV antigen stimulation. V gene TRBV4-1 combines with J gene TRBJ1-5, with D perhaps TRBD1 (6 bases). The CDR3 reads CASSQGPGAVGNQPQHF. The CDR3 DNA reads TGCGCCAGCAGCCAAGGGCCGGGGGCGGTGGGAAATCAGCCCCAGCATTTT.